The 24 T cell receptor beta chains below were found in one sample sequenced in a study of blood T cells in healthy people across ages (dated by TCRdb to about 2015). Library creation used 5' RACE. Sequencing was carried out with an Illumina HiSeq 2500. A second PCR of roughly 7 to 12 cycles was performed with a sample-barcoded 5' primer and a J-beta primer mix. TCRdb applied fastp at Q25 and MiXCR to the public reads, then kept only in-frame beta chains. Each CDR3 protein appears once, grouped with its most common genes and DNA. The table for this sample lists about 830,000 distinct CDR3 sequences; about 62% of them were counted only once. 28% of the sample is held by the ten biggest clonotypes. The sample comprised blood. These receptor sequences come from a man younger than 45 in good health.

The chain joins TRBV7-2 to TRBJ1-2; tentatively, D is TRBD1 (5 bases). The V end was cut by 6 bases, the J end by 8 bases, with 19 bases between. Germline loops: CDR1 SGHTA, CDR2 FQGNSA. This CDR3 has 14 residues. Here the CDR3 DNA reads TGTGCCAGCAGTAAATCTCAGGGTGTTGACGGCTACACCTTC. Translating it yields CASSKSQGVDGYTF.

V gene TRBV7-9 combines with J gene TRBJ2-7; the D gene is possibly TRBD2 (6 bases). Germline loops: CDR1 SEHNR, CDR2 FQNEAQ (reference sequence). The CDR3 runs 16 residues. Deletions cut 5 bases from V and 0 bases from J, with 17 bases between. The CDR3 DNA reads TGTGCCAGCAGCCCCAGAGACGGAGGGAGCTCCTACGAGCAGTACTTC. As protein: CASSPRDGGSSYEQYF.

V gene TRBV28 combines with J gene TRBJ2-7; D call uncertain. Germline assignment: CDR1 MDHEN and CDR2 SYDVKM. The CDR3 covers 12 residues. The ends were cut back, 7 bases at V and 2 bases at J, with 9 bases in the middle. CDR3 sequence: CASKADPYEQYF. Written as DNA, the CDR3 is TGTGCCAGCAAGGCAGATCCCTACGAGCAGTACTTC.

The chain recombines TRBV21-1 with TRBJ1-2; the table's D gene call, TRBD1, was not cross checked with the DNA. TRBV21-1 corresponds to a pseudogene. The CDR3 has 15 amino acids. The CDR3 protein is CASSKGTGANYGYTF. CDR3 bases: TGTGCCAGCAGCAAAGGAACAGGGGCAAACTATGGCTACACCTTC.

The chain combines TRBV10-3 with TRBJ1-5, with a weak D call TRBD1 (5 bases). CDR3 length equals 13 residues. Germline V gene sequence: CDR1 ENHRY, CDR2 SYGVKD. V was pared by 4 bases and J by 6 bases, with 10 bases between. The CDR3 reads CAISGGGGQPQHF. The CDR3, as DNA: TGTGCCATCAGTGGTGGGGGGGGTCAGCCCCAGCATTTT.

This chain joins TRBV12-3 or TRBV12-4 and TRBJ2-4, with 7 bases lining up with TRBD1. The ends lost 5 bases at V and 4 bases at J; junction bases unmatched: 8. This CDR3 region has 15 residues. The CDR3 DNA reads as TGTGCCAGCAGTACCCGACAGGGTGGGAAAAACATTCAGTACTTC. This gives the protein CASSTRQGGKNIQYF.

This chain uses TRBV7-8 with TRBJ2-7; TRBD1 is a possible D gene (5 bases). V gave up 3 bases and J gave up 6 bases, with 18 bases separating them. Germline CDR1 is SGHVS and CDR2 is FQNEAQ. CDR3 size: 15 residues. The CDR3 DNA follows: TGTGCCAGCAGCTTCTGGGCAGGGAAGGGGCTCGAGCAGTACTTC. Encoded protein: CASSFWAGKGLEQYF. The whole variable domain, filled in from reference TRBV7-8 and TRBJ2-7, reads GAGVSQSPRYKVAKRGQDVALRCDPISGHVSLFWYQQALGQGPEFLTYFQNEAQLDKSGLPSDRFFAERPEGSVSTLKIQRTQQEDSAVYLCASSFWAGKGLEQYFGPGTRLTVT.

This chain uses TRBV28 with TRBJ2-7, with 7 bases matching TRBD1. This CDR3 contains 15 residues. Germline V gives CDR1 MDHEN, CDR2 SYDVKM. After removal of 7 bases from V and 6 bases from J, the junction contained 15 bases not matched to a gene. The CDR3 region has the DNA TGTGCCAGCACGCGAGGGACAGCCGACGGCATCGAGCAGTACTTC. It yields the protein CASTRGTADGIEQYF.

The chain recombines TRBV20-1 with TRBJ2-3; 9 bases match TRBD1. Germline CDR1 DFQATT, CDR2 SNEGSKA (reference sequence). This CDR3 has 15 amino acids. V was pared by 6 bases and J by 4 bases, with 11 bases of the junction left unmatched. CDR3 residues: CSARPRDRVSDTQYF. In DNA form, the CDR3 reads TGCAGTGCCCGACCGCGGGACAGGGTCTCAGATACGCAGTATTTT.

Details on this clonotype: Relative to the germline gene, one junction end is altered; a read error may explain this. The genes are TRBV27 and TRBJ2-7; 13 nucleotides align to TRBD2. The CDR3 runs 17 residues. Germline loops: CDR1 MNHEY, CDR2 SMNVEV (reference sequence). The CDR3 is CASSGLAGASRSDEQYF. CDR3 DNA: TGTGCCAGCAGCGGACTAGCGGGGGCCTCGCGCTCCGACGAGCAGTACTTC.

Note on this clonotype: The junction and the germline gene differ at one end; a read error may be behind it. The J gene is TRBJ1-2, the V gene TRBV30, with TRBD1 as a possible D gene (6 bases). Germline CDR1 GTSNPN, CDR2 SVGIG (reference sequence). There are 11 residues in the CDR3. The CDR3 sequence is CAGSTGYGYTF. DNA for the CDR3: TGTGCCGGGAGTACAGGGTATGGCTACACCTTC.

This clonotype occurred many times. The chain couples TRBV29-1 to TRBJ2-5; either TRBD1 or TRBD2 may supply D (5 bases each). The V end was cut by 3 bases, the J end by 6 bases, with 20 bases between. Per germline, CDR1 SQVTM and CDR2 ANQGSEA. The CDR3 spans 15 residues. CDR3 coding DNA: TGCAGCGTTGAGACTCCTTTCAGTTGGGACCAGACCCAGTACTTC. Translating gives CSVETPFSWDQTQYF.

This clonotype has a handful of counts. V usage is TRBV4-3 and J usage is TRBJ1-4, with D possibly TRBD1 on 6 matching bases. CDR3 length equals 17 residues. CDR1 and CDR2 from the germline V gene are LGHNA and YSLEER. The germline V and J ends were trimmed by 0 bases and 0 bases, with 11 bases remaining between them. The CDR3 sequence: CASSQDRGVATNEKLFF. The CDR3 DNA sequence: TGCGCCAGCAGCCAAGATAGGGGGGTTGCAACTAATGAAAAACTGTTTTTT.

This clonotype was found once. The germline gene is not matched at one end of the junction; a read error may be the cause. The rearrangement joins TRBV7-9 to TRBJ1-2; TRBD1 might be the D (6 bases). Germline loops: CDR1 SEHNR, CDR2 FQNEAQ (reference sequence). This CDR3 spans 15 amino acids. The CDR3 here is CAGSPGDEGQWGYTF. In DNA form, the CDR3 reads TGTGCCGGCAGCCCAGGGGATGAGGGTCAATGGGGCTACACCTTC.

The CDR3 here is CASSAGGVGSPLHF. As DNA, the CDR3 is TGTGCCAGCAGCGCAGGTGGGGTCGGGTCACCCCTCCACTTT. The chain uses TRBV7-9 and TRBJ1-6; D remains ambiguous. Between the trimmed V and J ends, which lost 5 bases and 10 bases, there was a span of 15 bases. The CDR3 length is 14 residues. The V gene's germline CDR1 is SEHNR and CDR2 FQNEAQ (reference sequence).

This rearrangement joins TRBV27 to TRBJ1-2, with unresolved D. The V end lost 5 bases, the J end lost 7 bases, and 14 bases lay between the germline ends. The CDR3 totals 13 residues. Germline V gene data show CDR1 as MNHEY and CDR2 as SMNVEV (reference sequence). The CDR3 nucleotides read TGTGCCAGCAGTCTGCCGGGTTGGAGTGGCTACACCTTC. Translation gives CASSLPGWSGYTF.

The V gene is TRBV10-3, the J gene TRBJ2-1; 9 bases agree with TRBD1. J lost 7 bases, V lost 2 bases, and 12 bases had no gene match. The CDR3 contains 17 residues. CDR1 and CDR2 from the germline V gene are ENHRY and SYGVKD. CDR3 amino acids: CAISETAGTGWINEQFF. The CDR3 region has the DNA TGTGCCATCAGTGAGACCGCCGGGACAGGGTGGATAAATGAGCAGTTCTTC.

The V call is TRBV20-1, the J call TRBJ1-5; D not certain. V lost 6 bases and J 4 bases, leaving 7 bases between the germline ends. The CDR3 has 11 residues. From germline, CDR1 is DFQATT and CDR2 SNEGSKA (reference sequence). CDR3 amino acids: CSARKNQPQHF. CDR3 sequence (DNA): TGCAGTGCCCGAAAAAATCAGCCCCAGCATTTT.

This clonotype appeared many times. The V and J genes are TRBV5-1 and TRBJ2-5, with 10 positions matching TRBD1. J gave up 1 base and V 1 base, and 1 base lay outside the gene matches. Germline lookup yields CDR1 SGHRS and CDR2 YFSETQ. The CDR3 has 15 residues. CDR3: CASSLWTGGQETQYF. In nucleotides, the CDR3 is TGCGCCAGCAGCTTGTGGACAGGGGGCCAAGAGACCCAGTACTTC.

This sequence joins TRBV20-1 and TRBJ2-7; D possibly matches TRBD1 or TRBD2 (7 bases each). The CDR3 sequence is 14 residues long. Germline CDR1 is DFQATT and CDR2 is SNEGSKA (reference sequence). V lost 6 bases, J lost 3 bases, and 18 bases lay in between. The CDR3 DNA reads as TGCAGTGCGGGGGGGACAGACAGCCACTACGAGCAGTACTTC. This translates into CSAGGTDSHYEQYF.

This clonotype was detected once. The chain employs TRBV9 and TRBJ2-3; tentative D call: TRBD2 (6 bases). V lost 3 bases, J lost 11 bases, and 13 bases lay in between. Germline V gene lookup returns CDR1 SGDLS and CDR2 YYNGEE. The CDR3 contains 12 residues. The CDR3 loop reads CASSGRRGEQYF. In DNA form, the CDR3 reads TGTGCCAGCAGCGGTAGGAGGGGAGAGCAGTATTTT.

The CDR3 spells CASSVIRRTYEQYF. As DNA, the CDR3 is TGTGCCAGCAGTGTGATTCGCAGGACCTACGAGCAGTACTTC. The rearrangement joins TRBV6-1 to TRBJ2-7; D gene unclear. V was cut by 4 bases and J by 2 bases, with 12 bases left in between. The CDR3 is 14 residues long. CDR1 and CDR2 (germline): MNHNS, SASEGT.

J is TRBJ1-2 and V is TRBV7-2; TRBD1 aligns across 9 bases. V shed 5 bases, J shed 6 bases, and the junction held 16 bases outside the gene matches. The CDR3 covers 17 residues. The germline V gene has CDR1 SGHTA and CDR2 FQGNSA. The CDR3 is CASSPSVPGQGLHGYTF. The DNA for the CDR3 is TGTGCCAGCAGCCCAAGCGTACCGGGACAGGGTCTCCATGGCTACACCTTC. The variable domain in full, completed from reference TRBV7-2 and TRBJ1-2, reads GAGVSQSPSNKVTEKGKDVELRCDPISGHTALYWYRQSLGQGLEFLIYFQGNSAPDKSGLPSDRFSAERTGGSVSTLTIQRTQQEDSAVYLCASSPSVPGQGLHGYTFGSGTRLTVV.

This clonotype was seen a handful of times. V is TRBV10-3 and J is TRBJ1-1; no clear D gene. V was shortened by 6 bases and J by 8 bases, with 13 bases between the two germline ends. The CDR3 sequence is 12 residues long. Per germline, CDR1 ENHRY and CDR2 SYGVKD. CDR3: CAIRSGSREAFF. The CDR3 nucleotides are TGTGCCATCAGGAGTGGGAGCAGGGAAGCTTTCTTT.